The next 2 T cell receptor beta chains were all read from a single sample in a study of OX40 agonist ivuxolimab in advanced cancers. Clones were read by immunoSEQ multiplex PCR, and TCRdb kept only the in-frame ones, dropping some. The data show about 110,000 clones, 90% seen once. The source material was CD4+ or CD8+ T cells sorted from blood, sampled in a trial of the OX40 agonist ivuxolimab. The source of these receptors is an adult with an advanced solid tumor such as melanoma, head and neck, liver or kidney cancer.

This sequence joins TRBV5-1 and TRBJ1-4; D perhaps matches TRBD1 (5 bases). The V end lost 7 bases, the J end lost 0 bases, and 13 bases lay between the germline ends. Germline loops: CDR1 SGHRS, CDR2 YFSETQ. The CDR3 is 15 amino acids. CDR3 in amino acids: CASWRGPATNEKLFF. The CDR3 DNA reads as TGCGCCAGCTGGAGGGGTCCTGCAACTAATGAAAAACTGTTTTTT.

V usage is TRBV10-3 and J usage is TRBJ2-7, with D unclear. CDR1 ENHRY and CDR2 SYGVKD come from the germline V gene. This CDR3 has 13 residues. Between the trimmed V and J ends, which lost 3 bases and 1 base, there was a span of 7 bases. The CDR3 nucleotides are TGTGCCATCAGTGATAGGGAATCCTACGAGCAGTACTTC. Translated, it gives CAISDRESYEQYF.